The 8 T cell receptor beta chains below come from one sample, sequenced in a study of cytomegalovirus exposure and HLA in healthy donors. Amplification used 60 Vbeta primers and 13 Jbeta primers. Sequencing was performed with immunoSEQ multiplex PCR; in TCRdb, only in-frame clones are kept and a portion is missing. The sample has roughly 80,000 clones; about four fifths are singletons. The sequencing input was PBMCs. These receptors were obtained from a woman aged 30 to 39 in good health and CMV-seronegative.

The chain links TRBV10-3 to TRBJ2-1; 14 nucleotides agree with TRBD2. The ends lost 5 bases at V and 4 bases at J; junction bases unmatched: 7. This CDR3 comprises 17 residues. Looked up from germline, CDR1 is ENHRY and CDR2 is SYGVKD. The CDR3 nucleotides are TGTGCCATCAGTTGGCCGGGACTAGCGGGAGTATACAATGAGCAGTTCTTC. This codes for CAISWPGLAGVYNEQFF.

The CDR3 reads CASSQGLAGVETQYF. The CDR3, as DNA: TGCGCCAGCAGCCAAGGGCTAGCGGGAGTGGAGACCCAGTACTTC. The chain uses TRBV4-3 and TRBJ2-5; the match to TRBD2 covers 10 bases. This CDR3 spans 15 amino acids. V was clipped by 1 base and J by 5 bases; unmatched bases: 4. Germline V gene data show CDR1 as LGHNA and CDR2 as YSLEER.

This clone was recorded once. The genes are TRBV10-2 and TRBJ1-5; no firm D call. V lost 4 bases, J lost 2 bases, and 12 bases lay in between. This CDR3 region has 15 residues. The germline gives CDR1 WSHSY, CDR2 SAAADI. The CDR3 reads CASSGTAGGNQPQHF. The CDR3 DNA sequence: TGCGCCAGCAGTGGAACAGCCGGGGGCAATCAGCCCCAGCATTTT.

This chain links TRBV6-1 with TRBJ2-7, with D perhaps TRBD2 (6 bases). With 2 bases removed from V and 5 bases from J, the gap between germline ends came to 13 bases. Germline CDR1 and CDR2: MNHNS and SASEGT. CDR3 length equals 14 residues. The CDR3 DNA follows: TGTGCCAGCAGTGAACTCCTGGAGGGAGACGAGCAGTACTTC. Its translation is CASSELLEGDEQYF.

The chain combines TRBV5-1 with TRBJ2-7, with D tentatively TRBD1 (5 bases). Germline V CDR1 and CDR2: SGHRS, YFSETQ. With 2 bases removed from V and 1 base from J, the gap between germline ends came to 16 bases. This CDR3 spans 16 amino acids. The CDR3 spells CASSFLGPPGSYEQYF. The CDR3 DNA follows: TGCGCCAGCAGCTTCTTAGGACCCCCAGGGTCCTACGAGCAGTACTTC. The variable domain in full, completed from reference TRBV5-1 and TRBJ2-7, reads KAGVTQTPRYLIKTRGQQVTLSCSPISGHRSVSWYQQTPGQGLQFLFEYFSETQRNKGNFPGRFSGRQFSNSRSEMNVSTLELGDSALYLCASSFLGPPGSYEQYFGPGTRLTVT.

V and J are TRBV7-9 and TRBJ2-2; the D is unclear. The CDR3 is 14 residues long. With 3 bases removed from V and 8 bases from J, the gap between germline ends came to 13 bases. Germline lookup yields CDR1 SEHNR and CDR2 FQNEAQ (reference sequence). CDR3 protein: CASSFDTLTGELFF. In DNA, the CDR3 is TGTGCCAGCAGCTTCGACACCCTGACAGGGGAGCTGTTTTTT. The full variable domain, with the rest looked up from reference TRBV7-9 and TRBJ2-2, is DTGVSQNPRHKITKRGQNVTFRCDPISEHNRLYWYRQTLGQGPEFLTYFQNEAQLEKSRLLSDRFSAERPKGSFSTLEIQRTEQGDSAMYLCASSFDTLTGELFFGEGSRLTVL.

The chain couples TRBV9 to TRBJ2-7; TRBD1 aligns across 8 bases. This CDR3 region has 14 residues. CDR1 is SGDLS and CDR2 is YYNGEE in the germline V gene. The trim removed 4 bases at V and 3 bases at J, leaving 6 bases unmatched. The CDR3 spells CASSPDRVGYEQYF. DNA of the CDR3: TGTGCCAGCAGCCCGGACAGGGTTGGCTACGAGCAGTACTTC.

This chain connects TRBV7-9 to TRBJ1-1, with D uncertain. CDR3 length equals 13 residues. Germline assignment: CDR1 SEHNR and CDR2 FQNEAQ (reference sequence). V was shortened by 5 bases and J by 6 bases, with 13 bases between the two germline ends. CDR3 sequence reads: CASSPLRVAEAFF. CDR3 nucleotides: TGTGCCAGCAGCCCCCTGAGGGTTGCTGAAGCTTTCTTT.